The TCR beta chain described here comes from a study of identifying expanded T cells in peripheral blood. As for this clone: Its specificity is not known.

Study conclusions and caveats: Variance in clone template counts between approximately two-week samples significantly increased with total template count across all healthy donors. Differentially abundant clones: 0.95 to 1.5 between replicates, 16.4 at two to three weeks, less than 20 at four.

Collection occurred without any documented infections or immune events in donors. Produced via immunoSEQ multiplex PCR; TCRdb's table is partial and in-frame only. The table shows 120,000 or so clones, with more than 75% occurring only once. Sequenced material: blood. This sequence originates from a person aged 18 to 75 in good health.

The CDR3 here is CASSPRGDEQFF. CDR3 bases: TGTGCCAGTAGCCCTCGGGGCGATGAGCAGTTCTTC. The rearrangement uses TRBV19 and TRBJ2-1; D assignment may be TRBD1 or TRBD2 (5 bases each). CDR1 is LNHDA and CDR2 is SQIVND in the germline V gene (reference sequence). V was clipped by 6 bases and J by 8 bases, with 11 bases between them. The CDR3 is 12 residues long. The whole variable domain, remainder taken from reference TRBV19 and TRBJ2-1, is DGGITQSPKYLFRKEGQNVTLSCEQNLNHDAMYWYRQDPGQGLRLIYYSQIVNDFQKGDIAEGYSVSREKKESFPLTVTSAQKNPTAFYLCASSPRGDEQFFGPGTRLTVL.